Listed here is a single TCR beta chain. Antigen: not known. Generated by immunoSEQ multiplex PCR, the TCRdb table keeps only in-frame clones and is missing some. The profile covers 120,000 to 150,000 clones, with more than 75% appearing a single time and around 5% taken by the ten largest. The CDR3 runs to 15 residues. Looked up from germline, CDR1 is LGHNA and CDR2 is YSLEER. The V and J ends lost 0 bases and 1 base respectively, with 7 bases between them. This sample was included in a study of T cell responses to AZD1222 COVID-19 vaccine. Findings and caveats of the study: Repertoire sampling occurred only after the peak T cell response. A mostly white British donor set with more females was recruited, and clonal diversity was possibly underestimated. Unmutated regions of variants are reportedly targeted by nearly half of spike-specific TCRs.

V usage is TRBV4-3 and J usage is TRBJ1-5; D not resolved. This TCR was sampled from an adult in good health. Material: peripheral blood, obtained on day 0 of AZD1222 vaccination. The CDR3 loop reads CASSQEWGSNQPQHF. CDR3 DNA sequence: TGCGCCAGCAGCCAAGAATGGGGAAGCAATCAGCCCCAGCATTTT.